Presented here are 16 T cell receptor beta chains from one specimen sequenced in a study of blood T cell repertoires in COVID-19. Assay: immunoSEQ multiplex PCR; the TCRdb copy retains only in-frame clones and omits some. The table shows about 56,000 clones, with 84% occurring only once. The source material was peripheral blood. The receptors derive from an elderly woman with acute or convalescent COVID-19.

This clone was seen a few times. The chain combines TRBV14 with TRBJ1-6; D not resolved. With 1 base removed from V and 10 bases from J, the gap between germline ends came to 8 bases. The CDR3 is 13 amino acids. CDR1 and CDR2 from the germline V gene are SGHDN and FVKESK. DNA for the CDR3: TGTGCCAGCAGCCAAGTATGGGAGTCACCCCTCCACTTT. It specifies CASSQVWESPLHF.

The chain joins TRBV6-6 to TRBJ1-2, with 7 nucleotides matching TRBD1. CDR1 MNHNY and CDR2 SVGAGI come from the germline V gene (reference sequence). V lost 7 bases and J lost 4; bases outside the gene matches: 12. The CDR3 is made up of 15 amino acids. The CDR3 region is CASTHRDSIFYGYTF. The CDR3 DNA sequence: TGTGCCAGCACTCACCGGGACAGTATTTTCTATGGCTACACCTTC.

This clone was picked up one time. The chain combines TRBV28 with TRBJ1-5, with 9 bases aligning to TRBD1. Germline V CDR1 and CDR2: MDHEN, SYDVKM. The ends lost 3 bases at V and 9 bases at J; junction bases unmatched: 6. The CDR3 is 14 residues long. CDR3 nucleotide sequence: TGTGCCAGCAGTTTGGTGACAGGGGGAGGGCCCCAGCATTTT. Translating it yields CASSLVTGGGPQHF.

V usage is TRBV19 and J usage is TRBJ1-2, with TRBD1 identical over 8 bases. Germline V lookup: CDR1 LNHDA, CDR2 SQIVND (reference sequence). The CDR3 is made up of 16 amino acids. With 4 bases clipped from V and 1 base from J, the junction kept 8 bases outside the gene matches. CDR3 sequence (DNA): TGTGCCAGTAGTACGTCCGGGACAGGCCTTAACTATGGCTACACCTTC. Translating it yields CASSTSGTGLNYGYTF.

The chain uses TRBV30 and TRBJ2-7; D is possibly TRBD2 (5 bases). This CDR3 comprises 12 residues. The V and J ends lost 2 bases and 8 bases respectively, with 13 bases between them. The germline V gene has CDR1 GTSNPN and CDR2 SVGIG (reference sequence). The DNA for the CDR3 is TGTGCCTGGAGTAGTCGAGGGCACCAGCAGTACTTC. Translated, it gives CAWSSRGHQQYF.

The genes are TRBV10-3 and TRBJ1-6; D is unresolved. The CDR3 loop spans 12 amino acids. The V gene lost 9 bases and the J gene lost 3 bases, with 6 bases spanning the gap. Germline CDR1 ENHRY, CDR2 SYGVKD. The CDR3 DNA reads as TGTGCCATTGGAGACTATAATTCACCCCTCCACTTT. Its protein product is CAIGDYNSPLHF.

V and J are TRBV19 and TRBJ2-1; D is unclear. Germline V gives CDR1 LNHDA, CDR2 SQIVND (reference sequence). The CDR3 covers 14 residues. The V end lost 1 base, the J end lost 5 bases, and 9 bases lay between the germline ends. CDR3 DNA sequence: TGTGCCAGTAGTATAGGCTATTCCCACAATGAGCAGTTCTTC. It yields the protein CASSIGYSHNEQFF.

CDR3 DNA: TGTGCTAGTAACGAATCGGGACAGAGAAACACCATATATTTT. Translation: CASNESGQRNTIYF. This chain joins TRBV12-5 and TRBJ1-3; 7 bases are a match to TRBD1. Germline V gene sequence: CDR1 LGHNT, CDR2 FRNRAP. The ends lost 8 bases at V and 5 bases at J; junction bases unmatched: 9. The CDR3 has 14 residues.

V and J are TRBV5-1 and TRBJ1-4; no clear D gene. The CDR3 covers 15 residues. Germline-derived CDR1 and CDR2 are SGHRS and YFSETQ. V lost 0 bases and J lost 5, with 11 bases in between. The CDR3 reads CASSLGGGENEKLFF. The CDR3 DNA reads as TGCGCCAGCAGCTTGGGGGGAGGAGAGAATGAAAAACTGTTTTTT. The full variable domain, in which reference TRBV5-1 and TRBJ1-4 provide the parts outside the CDR3, is KAGVTQTPRYLIKTRGQQVTLSCSPISGHRSVSWYQQTPGQGLQFLFEYFSETQRNKGNFPGRFSGRQFSNSRSEMNVSTLELGDSALYLCASSLGGGENEKLFFGSGTQLSVL.

The genes are TRBV6-1 and TRBJ1-5, with D tentatively TRBD1 (5 bases). Germline V gives CDR1 MNHNS, CDR2 SASEGT. The CDR3 totals 14 residues. The germline V and J ends were trimmed by 0 bases and 7 bases, with 10 bases remaining between them. CDR3: CASSEAMGGQPQHF. CDR3 sequence (DNA): TGTGCCAGCAGTGAAGCTATGGGGGGGCAGCCCCAGCATTTT.

V gene TRBV5-5 combines with J gene TRBJ1-3; no firm D call. Germline CDR1 and CDR2: SGHKS and YYEKEE (reference sequence). V lost 4 bases, J lost 0 bases, and 14 bases lay in between. The CDR3 covers 16 residues. CDR3 coding DNA: TGTGCCAGCAGCCCCCAGAGTAGGAGCTCTGGAAACACCATATATTTT. Translating it yields CASSPQSRSSGNTIYF. The variable domain in full, completed from reference TRBV5-5 and TRBJ1-3, reads DAGVTQSPTHLIKTRGQQVTLRCSPISGHKSVSWYQQVLGQGPQFIFQYYEKEERGRGNFPDRFSARQFPNYSSELNVNALLLGDSALYLCASSPQSRSSGNTIYFGEGSWLTVV.

This chain links TRBV9 with TRBJ2-2; D is perhaps TRBD2 (6 bases). The CDR3 has 14 residues. CDR1 SGDLS and CDR2 YYNGEE come from the germline V gene. V was shortened by 6 bases and J by 0 bases, with 9 bases between the two germline ends. CDR3 DNA sequence: TGTGCCAGCAAGGAGGGCCCGAACACCGGGGAGCTGTTTTTT. It yields the protein CASKEGPNTGELFF.

The chain couples TRBV10-3 to TRBJ1-1; D gene ambiguous. The CDR3 is made up of 12 amino acids. The V gene's germline CDR1 is ENHRY and CDR2 SYGVKD. Between the trimmed V and J ends, which lost 6 bases and 1 base, there was a span of 6 bases. The CDR3 sequence is CAISLANTEAFF. Written as DNA, the CDR3 is TGTGCCATCAGCCTAGCGAACACTGAAGCTTTCTTT.

This chain links TRBV5-4 with TRBJ2-7; 7 bases map to TRBD1. Germline CDR1 and CDR2: SGHNT and YYREEE (reference sequence). CDR3 size: 13 residues. Germline trimming cut 4 bases from V and 7 bases from J; bases unmatched to any gene: 8. The CDR3 loop reads CASSASTGQEQYF. As DNA, the CDR3 is TGTGCCAGCAGCGCCTCGACAGGGCAAGAGCAGTACTTC.

This clone was detected a few times. The rearrangement links TRBV7-9 to TRBJ2-7; 7 bases agree with TRBD1. This CDR3 is built from 13 residues. CDR1 is SEHNR and CDR2 is FQNEAQ in the germline V gene (reference sequence). Trimming removed 6 bases from V and 5 bases from J; junction bases left unmatched: 7. CDR3 coding DNA: TGTGCCAGCAGTCGCCAGGACAGGCACGAGCAGTACTTC. The encoded protein is CASSRQDRHEQYF.

Only one count was recorded for this clone. This chain joins TRBV18 and TRBJ2-1; a weak D match, TRBD2 (5 bases). The V gene's germline CDR1 is KGHSH and CDR2 LQKENI. The CDR3 runs to 14 residues. Trimming removed 3 bases at V and 2 bases at J, with 8 bases between. CDR3 sequence: CASSPRGTYNEQFF. Here the CDR3 DNA reads TGTGCCAGCTCACCCCGGGGAACCTACAATGAGCAGTTCTTC.